This T cell receptor (beta chain) was obtained from a study of blood T cell repertoires in COVID-19. This table comes from immunoSEQ multiplex PCR, and its TCRdb copy is limited to in-frame clones, with some not included. The data show 370,000 or so clones, more than 65% seen once. V was clipped by 1 base and J by 3 bases; unmatched bases: 5. Per the germline V gene, CDR1 is SGHAT and CDR2 is FQNNGV. This CDR3 is 15 amino acids long. The sequence was obtained from a human donor with acute or convalescent COVID-19. The donor label of this sample is uncertain. What was sequenced was peripheral blood. The chain is built from TRBV11-2 and TRBJ2-7; 8 bases fit TRBD2. CDR3 region: CASSLVLAGYYEQYF. CDR3 DNA sequence: TGTGCCAGCAGCTTAGTTCTAGCGGGTTACTACGAGCAGTACTTC.